The T cell receptor (beta chain) under discussion was sequenced for a study of technical replicates of blood from a handful of donors. Germline CDR1 SGDLS, CDR2 YYNGEE. The CDR3 sequence is 12 residues long. Trimming shortened V by 9 bases and J by 1 base, and 7 bases separated the two germline ends. Profiled with immunoSEQ multiplex PCR; TCRdb holds only in-frame clones, not every one. The table records roughly 80,000 clones, 85% to 95% of them present only once. The sample was T cells isolated from PBMCs. The rearrangement uses TRBV9 and TRBJ2-2; D ambiguous. This TCR derives from a human donor in good health. This CDR3 is CATSGNTGELFF. Here the CDR3 DNA reads TGTGCCACGTCAGGGAACACCGGGGAGCTGTTTTTT.